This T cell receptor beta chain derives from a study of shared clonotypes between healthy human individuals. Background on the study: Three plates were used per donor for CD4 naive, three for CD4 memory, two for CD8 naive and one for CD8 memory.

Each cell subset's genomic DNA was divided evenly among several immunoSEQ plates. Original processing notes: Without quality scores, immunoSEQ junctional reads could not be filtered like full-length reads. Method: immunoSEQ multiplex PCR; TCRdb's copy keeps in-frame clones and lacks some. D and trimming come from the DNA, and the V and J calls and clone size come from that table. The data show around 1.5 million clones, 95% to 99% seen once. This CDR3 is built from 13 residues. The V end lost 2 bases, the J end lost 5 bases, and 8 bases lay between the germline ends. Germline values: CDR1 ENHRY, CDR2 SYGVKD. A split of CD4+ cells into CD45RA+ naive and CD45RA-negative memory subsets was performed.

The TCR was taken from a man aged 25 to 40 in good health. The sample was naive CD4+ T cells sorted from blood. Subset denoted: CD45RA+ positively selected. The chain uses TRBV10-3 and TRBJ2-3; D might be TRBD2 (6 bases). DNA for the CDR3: TGTGCCATCAGTGAGAGGCGGGAAGATACGCAGTATTTT. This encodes CAISERREDTQYF.